The 14 T cell receptor beta chains in this list originate from one sample, sequenced in a study of T cell changes during pregnancy in multiple sclerosis. The table came from immunoSEQ multiplex PCR; TCRdb's copy has only in-frame clones and leaves some out. The table shows 40,000 to 55,000 clones, with more than 85% occurring only once. The sequencing used CD8+ T cells from peripheral blood mononuclear cells, collected after pregnancy. The receptors come from a female donor with multiple sclerosis, enrolled in a pregnancy study.

This rearrangement joins TRBV29-1 to TRBJ2-2; 8 nucleotides agree with TRBD1. The CDR3 runs to 12 residues. Germline CDR1 reads SQVTM; CDR2 reads ANQGSEA. After removal of 8 bases from V and 5 bases from J, the junction contained 4 bases not matched to a gene. The CDR3 is CSSTGGTGELFF. The CDR3 nucleotides read TGCAGCTCAACAGGGGGGACCGGGGAGCTGTTTTTT.

The chain joins TRBV7-9 to TRBJ2-2, with TRBD2 identical over 9 bases. This CDR3 comprises 17 residues. CDR1 is SEHNR and CDR2 is FQNEAQ in the germline V gene (reference sequence). Trimming at V came to 4 bases and at J to 6 bases, leaving 12 bases not matched to a gene. CDR3 residues: CASSSILAGPRAGELFF. In DNA form, the CDR3 reads TGTGCCAGCAGCTCCATCCTAGCGGGACCCCGGGCCGGGGAGCTGTTTTTT.

The table lists this clone with a count of one. The V and J genes are TRBV18 and TRBJ1-1; 7 bases are a match to TRBD1. The V gene end was trimmed by 3 bases and the J gene end by 8 bases; junction bases not matched to a gene: 12. This CDR3 is 15 amino acids long. Per germline, CDR1 KGHSH and CDR2 LQKENI. The CDR3 DNA is TGTGCCAGCTCACCGTCGCCCGGGACAGAAATAGAAGCTTTCTTT. Its translation is CASSPSPGTEIEAFF. The full variable domain, its missing parts supplied by reference TRBV18 and TRBJ1-1, is NAGVMQNPRHLVRRRGQEARLRCSPMKGHSHVYWYRQLPEEGLKFMVYLQKENIIDESGMPKERFSAEFPKEGPSILRIQQVVRGDSAAYFCASSPSPGTEIEAFFGQGTRLTVV.

The V and J genes are TRBV7-9 and TRBJ1-5; D is perhaps TRBD1 (5 bases). CDR1 is SEHNR, CDR2 FQNEAQ, per germline (reference sequence). The CDR3 contains 14 residues. The V end was cut by 4 bases, the J end by 9 bases, with 16 bases between. CDR3 sequence reads: CASSSHRSPSPQHF. CDR3 nucleotide sequence: TGTGCCAGCAGCTCCCACAGGAGTCCTTCGCCCCAGCATTTT.

This clone was detected a few times. CDR3 bases: TGTGCCAGCAGCCAAGAGGCTAGTCGGGATATTTCGTTGGACACTGAAGCTTTCTTT. Its translation: CASSQEASRDISLDTEAFF. The rearrangement uses TRBV4-2 and TRBJ1-1; D is uncertain. V lost 0 bases to trimming and J lost 3 bases, with 23 bases between them. There are 19 residues in the CDR3. In germline, CDR1 is LGHNA, CDR2 YNFKEQ.

CDR3 coding DNA: TGTGCCAGCAGCGAGGCTGGGACTAGCGTTCTGGAGACCCAGTACTTC. Protein: CASSEAGTSVLETQYF. This sequence joins TRBV9 and TRBJ2-5, with 10 bases identical to TRBD2. This CDR3 has 16 amino acids. V gave up 3 bases and J gave up 5 bases; unmatched junction bases: 10. Germline CDR1 and CDR2: SGDLS and YYNGEE.

This clone appeared a few times. The chain joins TRBV27 to TRBJ1-2, with D tentatively TRBD1 (5 bases). The germline V gene encodes CDR1 MNHEY and CDR2 SMNVEV (reference sequence). The CDR3 spans 15 residues. The V gene lost 7 bases and the J gene lost 4 bases, with 19 bases spanning the gap. This CDR3 reads CASTLDGQGAYGYTF. CDR3 nucleotide sequence: TGTGCCAGCACCCTAGATGGTCAAGGGGCCTATGGCTACACCTTC.

This chain uses TRBV18 with TRBJ1-5, with 9 nucleotides matching TRBD1. The V and J ends lost 3 bases and 2 bases, in that order; junction bases with no gene match: 20. Germline V lookup: CDR1 KGHSH, CDR2 LQKENI. The CDR3 totals 21 residues. The CDR3 spells CASSPGQGGNLPRAGNQPQHF. The CDR3 nucleotides read TGTGCCAGCTCACCGGGACAGGGTGGGAATTTACCACGGGCAGGCAATCAGCCCCAGCATTTT.

The V call is TRBV7-9, the J call TRBJ2-1; 8 positions agree with TRBD2. There are 14 residues in the CDR3. The V segment lost 6 bases and the J segment 2 bases; nucleotides outside the gene matches: 3. Germline V gene data show CDR1 as SEHNR and CDR2 as FQNEAQ (reference sequence). Here the CDR3 DNA reads TGTGCCAGCAGTTTTAGCGGGGCCTACAATGAGCAGTTCTTC. Translation: CASSFSGAYNEQFF.

This chain links TRBV6-6 with TRBJ2-7; 9 nucleotides match TRBD1. The trim removed 10 bases at V and 4 bases at J, leaving 11 bases unmatched. CDR3 length: 14 amino acids. Germline lookup yields CDR1 MNHNY and CDR2 SVGAGI (reference sequence). This CDR3 reads CATTGQGRRYEQYF. The CDR3 DNA reads as TGTGCCACCACGGGACAGGGAAGAAGATACGAGCAGTACTTC.

V usage is TRBV19 and J usage is TRBJ1-1; a weak D match, TRBD1 (6 bases). Between the trimmed V and J ends, which lost 7 bases and 6 bases, there was a span of 15 bases. Per germline, CDR1 LNHDA and CDR2 SQIVND (reference sequence). The CDR3 sequence is 13 residues long. The CDR3 here is CASTQTGLAEAFF. The CDR3 coding sequence is TGTGCCAGTACCCAGACAGGACTCGCTGAAGCTTTCTTT.

The V gene is TRBV11-3, the J gene TRBJ2-2, with a possible D match to TRBD2 (6 bases). The V end lost 4 bases, the J end lost 4 bases, and 16 bases lay between the germline ends. The length of the CDR3 is 16 residues. Per the germline V gene, CDR1 is SGHNT and CDR2 is YENEEA. The CDR3 protein is CASSSLSGGSTGELFF. For the CDR3, the DNA is TGTGCCAGCAGCTCCCTCAGTGGGGGGAGCACCGGGGAGCTGTTTTTT.

V usage is TRBV9 and J usage is TRBJ2-2; D uncertain. V dropped 2 bases and J dropped 4 bases, with 3 bases sitting between them. The CDR3 spans 12 residues. Germline V gives CDR1 SGDLS, CDR2 YYNGEE. The CDR3 reads CASSVGTGELFF. DNA for the CDR3: TGTGCCAGCAGCGTCGGCACCGGGGAGCTGTTTTTT.

The rearrangement links TRBV30 to TRBJ2-2; D remains unclear. CDR1 and CDR2 (germline): GTSNPN, SVGIG (reference sequence). CDR3 length equals 15 residues. The ends were cut back, 8 bases at V and 1 base at J, with 17 bases in the middle. CDR3: CAQYPGRGNTGELFF. The CDR3 DNA reads as TGTGCCCAGTACCCGGGTCGTGGGAACACCGGGGAGCTGTTTTTT.